This T cell receptor beta chain emerged from a study of T-cell reconstitution after alpha-beta-depleted transplantation in children. This CDR3 has 16 amino acids. Germline V gene sequence: CDR1 MGHRA, CDR2 YSYEKL. Trimming pared 4 bases from V and 2 bases from J, leaving 15 bases between. Unique molecular identifiers were used to barcode this TCRbeta library. TCRdb re-analysed the PCR reads in MiXCR, keeping a single row per CDR3 protein. The sample shows under 350,000 distinct CDR3 sequences, 9.9% of them seen only once. The clonotype was recovered from a human donor who donated a stem cell graft to a child with SCID. This specimen consisted of PBMCs from the stem cell graft donor, obtained from the stem cell graft. This chain uses TRBV4-1 with TRBJ1-3; D is undetermined. CDR3: CASSPHKGWAGNTIYF. Written as DNA, the CDR3 is TGCGCCAGCAGCCCCCATAAGGGTTGGGCTGGAAACACCATATATTTT.